The 5 T cell receptor beta chains given below trace back to one sample, sequenced in a study of T cell responses to AZD1222 COVID-19 vaccine. Using immunoSEQ multiplex PCR, the repertoire was profiled, and TCRdb retains in-frame clones only, with some absent. The sample has 150,000 or so clones, 75% to 90% seen once. Sequences were derived from peripheral blood, sampled 28 days after the second AZD1222 dose. Receptors were obtained from an adult who received the AZD1222 COVID-19 vaccine.

V usage is TRBV6-1 and J usage is TRBJ2-2, with unresolved D. Germline V CDR1 and CDR2: MNHNS, SASEGT. The CDR3 has 14 residues. V dropped 5 bases and J dropped 1 base, with 8 bases sitting between them. The CDR3 sequence is CASSRTENTGELFF. CDR3 in DNA: TGTGCCAGCAGTCGGACGGAGAACACCGGGGAGCTGTTTTTT.

Only a few counts were recorded for this clone. The chain joins TRBV7-2 to TRBJ2-4, with unresolved D. The CDR3 loop spans 14 amino acids. Germline V gene sequence: CDR1 SGHTA, CDR2 FQGNSA. V gave up 4 bases and J gave up 2 bases, with 9 bases separating them. CDR3 protein: CASSSSGPKNIQYF. The CDR3 bases are TGTGCCAGCAGCTCTTCCGGGCCCAAAAACATTCAGTACTTC. The whole variable domain, remainder taken from reference TRBV7-2 and TRBJ2-4, is GAGVSQSPSNKVTEKGKDVELRCDPISGHTALYWYRQSLGQGLEFLIYFQGNSAPDKSGLPSDRFSAERTGGSVSTLTIQRTQQEDSAVYLCASSSSGPKNIQYFGAGTRLSVL.

This chain links TRBV7-2 with TRBJ2-1; TRBD2 might be the D (6 bases). The CDR3 has 12 residues. Trimming stripped 6 bases from V and 15 bases from J, with 18 bases between. The germline CDR1 and CDR2 sequences are SGHTA and FQGNSA. In DNA form, the CDR3 reads TGTGCCAGCAGGGCCGGGGGTCCCGGGTGGTTCTTC. Its protein is CASRAGGPGWFF.

V is TRBV6-5 and J is TRBJ2-3; D possibly corresponds to TRBD2 (5 bases). The germline V gene has CDR1 MNHEY and CDR2 SVGAGI. This CDR3 region has 13 residues. The V end was cut by 6 bases, the J end by 0 bases, with 7 bases between. CDR3 sequence (DNA): TGTGCCAGCAGGACGGGGAGCACAGATACGCAGTATTTT. It encodes CASRTGSTDTQYF.

This sequence joins TRBV3-1 (or the pseudogene TRBV3-2) and TRBJ2-7; TRBD2 matches at 7 bases. Germline CDR1 is LGHDT and CDR2 is YNNKEL (reference sequence). This CDR3 has 17 amino acids. V lost 1 base to trimming and J lost 4 bases; unmatched junction nucleotides: 13. The CDR3 nucleotides are TGTGCCAGCAGCCAAGGCGCTAAGTCGCTAGCGGCTTACGAGCAGTACTTC. This sequence encodes CASSQGAKSLAAYEQYF.